The present T cell receptor beta chain was sequenced within a study of blood T cells in healthy people across ages. Study observations and caveats: Researchers said unsorted PBMCs prevented a conclusive naive versus antigen-experienced comparison. Donor CMV status was unknown, possibly confounding expanded clonotype changes.

Using a J-beta primer mix together with a sample-barcoded 5' primer, a second PCR was run for roughly 7 to 11 cycles. Each CDR3 protein is one row after TCRdb ran MiXCR on the 5' RACE reads. The sample comprises 1.5 million to 2 million distinct CDR3 sequences, approximately 39% of which are singletons, and 23% rests with the top ten. This clonotype was seen more than once but under ten times. Its target is unknown. There are 16 residues in the CDR3. Between the trimmed V and J ends, which lost 1 base and 3 bases, there was a span of 13 bases. Germline lookup yields CDR1 SEHNR and CDR2 FQNEAQ (reference sequence).

This clonotype originated in a human donor in good health. Sequencing used blood. The chain employs TRBV7-9 and TRBJ2-1, with D possibly TRBD2 on 6 matching bases. CDR3 sequence reads: CASSLDSGGGYNEQFF. CDR3 DNA sequence: TGTGCCAGCAGCTTAGATTCCGGGGGAGGCTACAATGAGCAGTTCTTC.